The next 17 T cell receptor beta chains were all read from a single sample in a study of cytomegalovirus exposure and HLA in healthy donors. Amplification used 60 Vbeta primers and 13 Jbeta primers. Profiling relied on immunoSEQ multiplex PCR, and the TCRdb table lists in-frame clones only, not all of them. Of approximately 82,000 clones listed, 10% were seen once; the top ten hold 24%. Sequenced: PBMCs. The receptor source for this set is a man in his 60s in good health and CMV-seropositive.

This clone was seen a few times. This chain joins TRBV5-1 and TRBJ2-7; D is possibly TRBD2 (5 bases). CDR1 and CDR2 (germline): SGHRS, YFSETQ. Trimming left V 1 base short and J 3 bases short, with 14 bases between. The CDR3 loop spans 15 amino acids. The CDR3 reads CASSLRIAGHYEQYF. The DNA for the CDR3 is TGCGCCAGCAGCTTGCGGATTGCGGGCCACTACGAGCAGTACTTC.

This clone was counted between two and nine times. CDR3 DNA: TGTGCCAGCAGCTTCTTCCTAGCGGGAGTTGAGTCCTACGAGCAGTACTTC. Protein: CASSFFLAGVESYEQYF. The V call is TRBV7-9, the J call TRBJ2-7, with 10 bases fitting TRBD2. Trimming removed 3 bases from V and 1 base from J; junction bases left unmatched: 9. The length of the CDR3 is 17 residues. CDR1 and CDR2 (germline): SEHNR, FQNEAQ (reference sequence).

V and J are TRBV6-5 and TRBJ2-7, with 11 nucleotides matching TRBD2. CDR3 length equals 15 residues. V lost 6 bases to trimming and J lost 2 bases; unmatched junction nucleotides: 6. Germline V gene data show CDR1 as MNHEY and CDR2 as SVGAGI. The CDR3 DNA follows: TGTGCCAGCAGCCAAATAGCGGGAGGGCCCTACGAGCAGTACTTC. Protein: CASSQIAGGPYEQYF.

This clone was observed a handful of times. CDR3 residues: CASSLALGETKNIQYF. The CDR3 DNA reads TGCGCCAGCAGCTTGGCGCTCGGGGAAACCAAAAACATTCAGTACTTC. The V gene is TRBV5-1, the J gene TRBJ2-4, with D possibly being TRBD2 (5 bases). The length of the CDR3 is 16 residues. V was shortened by 0 bases and J by 2 bases, with 12 bases between the two germline ends. The germline CDR1 and CDR2 sequences are SGHRS and YFSETQ. Filled out from reference TRBV5-1 and TRBJ2-4, the complete variable domain reads KAGVTQTPRYLIKTRGQQVTLSCSPISGHRSVSWYQQTPGQGLQFLFEYFSETQRNKGNFPGRFSGRQFSNSRSEMNVSTLELGDSALYLCASSLALGETKNIQYFGAGTRLSVL.

This clone was seen more than once but under ten times. Within the sample, other DNA sequences also encode this same CDR3. V and J are TRBV4-2 and TRBJ2-2, with D perhaps matching TRBD1 (6 bases). V was clipped by 0 bases and J by 5 bases, with 13 bases between them. The length of the CDR3 is 16 residues. Germline V CDR1 and CDR2: LGHNA, YNFKEQ. The CDR3 spells CASSQETGRGTGELFF. The CDR3 DNA follows: TGTGCCAGCAGCCAAGAAACGGGCAGGGGAACCGGGGAGCTGTTTTTT.

This clone was detected a few times. The V call is TRBV5-1, the J call TRBJ2-7; TRBD2 aligns across 8 bases. This CDR3 is built from 14 residues. Unmatched junction bases numbered 3, after V lost 0 bases and J lost 4 bases. Germline V gene sequence: CDR1 SGHRS, CDR2 YFSETQ. The CDR3 here is CASSLGSGTYEQYF. In DNA, the CDR3 is TGCGCCAGCAGCTTGGGTAGCGGGACGTACGAGCAGTACTTC.

This clone was counted only a few times. The chain uses TRBV9 and TRBJ1-6, with TRBD1 matching 8 bases. The CDR3 is 16 amino acids. Trimming cost V 0 bases and J 7 bases; bases outside gene matches: 6. Germline V CDR1 and CDR2: SGDLS, YYNGEE. CDR3 region: CASSVVGTGDNSPLHF. The DNA of the CDR3 is TGTGCCAGCAGCGTAGTCGGGACAGGCGACAATTCACCCCTCCACTTT.

The chain links TRBV7-2 to TRBJ1-5, with a tentative D call TRBD1 (6 bases). CDR3 length: 16 amino acids. The germline CDR1 and CDR2 sequences are SGHTA and FQGNSA. V lost 5 bases, J lost 4 bases, and 18 bases lay in between. The CDR3 reads CASSPAGGAGNQPQHF. The CDR3 DNA reads as TGTGCCAGCAGCCCCGCCGGGGGGGCTGGAAATCAGCCCCAGCATTTT.

The table lists this clone with a few counts. The chain combines TRBV6-1 with TRBJ1-5; no reliable D call. Germline V gene data show CDR1 as MNHNS and CDR2 as SASEGT. This CDR3 is 12 amino acids long. V gave up 4 bases and J gave up 4 bases, with 5 bases separating them. This chain's CDR3 is CASSGGNQPQHF. Here the CDR3 DNA reads TGTGCCAGCAGTGGAGGGAATCAGCCCCAGCATTTT.

This clone has a handful of counts. This CDR3 reads CASSPDRVNTGELFF. CDR3 coding DNA: TGCGCCAGCAGCCCCGACAGGGTTAACACCGGGGAGCTGTTTTTT. The V and J genes are TRBV5-1 and TRBJ2-2; TRBD1 matches at 7 bases. The CDR3 is made up of 15 amino acids. Germline V gene lookup returns CDR1 SGHRS and CDR2 YFSETQ. J was trimmed by 2 bases and V by 4 bases; bases with no gene match: 5.

This clone has just a few counts. The chain uses TRBV28 and TRBJ2-7, with 8 bases aligning to TRBD1. Germline CDR1 reads MDHEN; CDR2 reads SYDVKM. V lost 4 bases, J lost 7 bases, and 9 bases stayed unmatched. This CDR3 has 14 amino acids. CDR3 coding DNA: TGTGCCAGCAGTTCGACAGGGGCGGGGAGGGAGCAGTACTTC. Amino acids: CASSSTGAGREQYF.

This sequence joins TRBV29-1 and TRBJ1-4, with 7 bases aligning to TRBD1. This CDR3 comprises 13 residues. The junction had 3 bases not matched to a gene; V was cut back by 7 bases and J by 1 base. Germline CDR1 is SQVTM and CDR2 is ANQGSEA. The CDR3 coding sequence is TGCAGCGGACAGGGTCGAACTAATGAAAAACTGTTTTTT. This gives the protein CSGQGRTNEKLFF.

The chain uses TRBV7-3 and TRBJ2-1, with 13 bases aligning to TRBD2. Germline trimming cut 5 bases from V and 11 bases from J; bases unmatched to any gene: 9. Germline CDR1 reads SGHTA; CDR2 reads FQGTGA. This CDR3 comprises 15 residues. The CDR3 DNA is TGTGCCAGCAGCCTATCCGGGACTAGCGGGGCGAAGCAGTTCTTC. Amino acid sequence: CASSLSGTSGAKQFF.

V is TRBV6-6 and J is TRBJ2-1, with a weak D call TRBD1 (5 bases). This CDR3 has 15 amino acids. The germline V and J ends were trimmed by 2 bases and 2 bases, with 10 bases remaining between them. The germline V gene encodes CDR1 MNHNY and CDR2 SVGAGI (reference sequence). CDR3 sequence: CASSYDRPPYNEQFF. CDR3 in DNA: TGTGCCAGCAGTTACGACAGACCCCCCTACAATGAGCAGTTCTTC.

In this sample, this clone turned up a few times. The chain links TRBV29-1 to TRBJ2-3; TRBD2 matches 13 bases. Losses at the gene ends were 7 bases for V and 3 bases for J; bases not matched to a gene: 7. The CDR3 extends over 15 amino acids. In germline, CDR1 is SQVTM, CDR2 ANQGSEA. The CDR3 loop reads CSASPTSGRTDTQYF. The CDR3 DNA sequence: TGCAGCGCCTCCCCGACTAGCGGGAGGACAGATACGCAGTATTTT.

The chain recombines TRBV18 with TRBJ2-1; TRBD1 is a possible D gene (5 bases). V lost 2 bases to trimming and J lost 8 bases, with 7 bases between them. The germline V gene encodes CDR1 KGHSH and CDR2 LQKENI. This CDR3 spans 12 amino acids. In DNA, the CDR3 is TGTGCCAGCTCACCAAGCAGGGATGAGCAGTTCTTC. Its protein is CASSPSRDEQFF.

This chain connects TRBV11-2 to TRBJ2-7; tentatively, D is TRBD1 (6 bases). Per the germline V gene, CDR1 is SGHAT and CDR2 is FQNNGV. There are 13 residues in the CDR3. V gave up 6 bases and J gave up 2 bases, with 11 bases separating them. CDR3 coding DNA: TGTGCCAGCAGAACCACAGGGACCTACGAGCAGTACGTC. Translated: CASRTTGTYEQYV.